This TCR beta chain was obtained from a study of CD8+ T cells in alopecia areata. Whole-study results and caveats: Lesional scalp displayed greater clonality than normal scalp, most notably in alopecia totalis/universalis. Sequencing of scalp samples also includes resident alphabeta T cells from normal skin. Although TCR sharing was seen in mice, sharing across patients was less clear, possibly for HLA-related reasons.

A note on this clone: Its specificity is unknown.

From PBMCs, CD4+ and CD8+ T cells were sorted. After isolation, RNA underwent reverse transcription to generate cDNA as the sequencing template. Assay: immunoSEQ multiplex PCR; the TCRdb copy retains only in-frame clones and omits some. The repertoire holds some 110,000 clones, with roughly 69% as singletons. This CDR3 has 12 residues. The germline gives CDR1 SGHAT, CDR2 FQNNGV. Trimming shortened V by 4 bases and J by 3 bases, and 3 bases separated the two germline ends. This clonotype originated in a human donor in good health. The sequencing sample was made of CD4+ T cells sorted from blood. The chain combines TRBV11-2 with TRBJ1-4, with D uncertain. CDR3 protein: CASSWANEKLFF. DNA of the CDR3: TGTGCCAGCAGCTGGGCTAATGAAAAACTGTTTTTT. Variable domain in full (rest from reference TRBV11-2 and TRBJ1-4): EAGVAQSPRYKIIEKRQSVAFWCNPISGHATLYWYQQILGQGPKLLIQFQNNGVVDDSQLPKDRFSAERLKGVDSTLKIQPAKLEDSAVYLCASSWANEKLFFGSGTQLSVL.